Following are 3 T cell receptor beta chains from one sample sequenced in a study of OX40 agonist ivuxolimab in advanced cancers. TCRdb keeps only in-frame clones here, not all; method: immunoSEQ multiplex PCR. The table has over 85,000 clones, roughly nine tenths seen once; the top ten hold less than 0.4%. The specimen comprised CD4+ or CD8+ T cells sorted from blood, sampled in a trial of the OX40 agonist ivuxolimab. The origin of the receptors is an adult with an advanced solid tumor such as melanoma, head and neck, liver or kidney cancer.

The CDR3 here is CASSSGADGRYQPQHF. The DNA for the CDR3 is TGTGCCAGCAGCTCCGGAGCGGACGGGAGGTATCAGCCCCAGCATTTT. The rearrangement uses TRBV7-9 and TRBJ1-5; no clear D gene. The CDR3 is 16 residues long. From germline, CDR1 is SEHNR and CDR2 FQNEAQ (reference sequence). Trimming took off 4 bases at V and 5 bases at J, with 18 bases between the two ends. The full variable domain, completed using reference TRBV7-9 and TRBJ1-5, is DTGVSQNPRHKITKRGQNVTFRCDPISEHNRLYWYRQTLGQGPEFLTYFQNEAQLEKSRLLSDRFSAERPKGSFSTLEIQRTEQGDSAMYLCASSSGADGRYQPQHFGDGTRLSIL.

The rearrangement joins TRBV19 to TRBJ1-5, with D maybe TRBD1 (6 bases). This CDR3 spans 14 amino acids. Germline values: CDR1 LNHDA, CDR2 SQIVND (reference sequence). Trimming removed 5 bases at V and 4 bases at J, with 12 bases between. CDR3 amino acids: CASSYGTRNQPQHF. The CDR3 coding sequence is TGTGCCAGTAGTTACGGGACAAGGAATCAGCCCCAGCATTTT.

The V and J genes are TRBV28 and TRBJ2-5; D is unresolved. Deletions cut 7 bases from V and 1 base from J, with 16 bases between. CDR1 and CDR2 (germline): MDHEN, SYDVKM. The CDR3 is 15 amino acids. The CDR3 reads CASKSRRTLQETQYF. In DNA, the CDR3 is TGTGCCAGCAAAAGTAGGCGGACCCTCCAAGAGACCCAGTACTTC.